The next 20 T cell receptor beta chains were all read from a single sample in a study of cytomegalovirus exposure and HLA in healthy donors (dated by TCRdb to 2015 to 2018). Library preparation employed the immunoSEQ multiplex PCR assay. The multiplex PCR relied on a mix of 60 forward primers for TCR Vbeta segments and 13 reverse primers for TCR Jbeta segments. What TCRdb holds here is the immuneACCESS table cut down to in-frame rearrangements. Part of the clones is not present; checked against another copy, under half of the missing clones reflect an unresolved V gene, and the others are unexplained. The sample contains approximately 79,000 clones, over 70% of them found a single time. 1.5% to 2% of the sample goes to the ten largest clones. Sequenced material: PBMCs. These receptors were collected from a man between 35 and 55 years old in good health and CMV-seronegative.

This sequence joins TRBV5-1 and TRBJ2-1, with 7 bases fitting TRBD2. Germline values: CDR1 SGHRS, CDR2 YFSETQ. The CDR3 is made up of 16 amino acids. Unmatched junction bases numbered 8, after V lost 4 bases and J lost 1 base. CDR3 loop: CASSLSSGGSYNEQFF. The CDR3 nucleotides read TGCGCCAGCAGCCTATCTAGCGGTGGATCCTACAATGAGCAGTTCTTC.

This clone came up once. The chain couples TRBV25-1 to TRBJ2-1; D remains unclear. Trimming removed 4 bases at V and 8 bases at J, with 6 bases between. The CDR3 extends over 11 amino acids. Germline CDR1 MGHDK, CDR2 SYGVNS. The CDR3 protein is CASSVIDEQFF. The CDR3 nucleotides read TGTGCCAGCAGTGTTATCGATGAGCAGTTCTTC. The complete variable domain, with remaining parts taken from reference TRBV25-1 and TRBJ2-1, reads EADIYQTPRYLVIGTGKKITLECSQTMGHDKMYWYQQDPGMELHLIHYSYGVNSTEKGDLSSESTVSRIRTEHFPLTLESARPSHTSQYLCASSVIDEQFFGPGTRLTVL.

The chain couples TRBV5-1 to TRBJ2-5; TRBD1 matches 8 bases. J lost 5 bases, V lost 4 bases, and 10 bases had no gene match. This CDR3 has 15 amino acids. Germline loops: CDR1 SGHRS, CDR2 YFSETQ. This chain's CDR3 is CASSSSGRGQETQYF. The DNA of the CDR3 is TGCGCCAGCAGCAGCTCCGGCAGGGGGCAGGAGACCCAGTACTTC.

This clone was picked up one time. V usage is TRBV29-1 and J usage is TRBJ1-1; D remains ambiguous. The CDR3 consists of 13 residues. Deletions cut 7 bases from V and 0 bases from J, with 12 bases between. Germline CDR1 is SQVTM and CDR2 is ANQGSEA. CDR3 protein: CSGATLLNTEAFF. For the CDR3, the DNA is TGCAGCGGCGCCACCCTGCTGAACACTGAAGCTTTCTTT.

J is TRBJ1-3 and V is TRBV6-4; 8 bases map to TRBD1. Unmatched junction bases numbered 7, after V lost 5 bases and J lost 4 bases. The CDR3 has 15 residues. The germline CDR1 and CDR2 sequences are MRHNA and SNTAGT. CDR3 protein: CASSRRQGRGNTIYF. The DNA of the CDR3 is TGTGCCAGCAGTCGTAGACAGGGGCGGGGAAACACCATATATTTT.

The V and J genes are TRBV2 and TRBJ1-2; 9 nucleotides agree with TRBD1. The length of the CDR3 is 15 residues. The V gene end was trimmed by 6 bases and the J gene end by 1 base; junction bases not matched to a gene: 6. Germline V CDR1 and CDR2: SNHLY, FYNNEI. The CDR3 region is CASRSGQGLNYGYTF. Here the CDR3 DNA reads TGTGCCAGCAGGTCGGGACAGGGCCTTAACTATGGCTACACCTTC.

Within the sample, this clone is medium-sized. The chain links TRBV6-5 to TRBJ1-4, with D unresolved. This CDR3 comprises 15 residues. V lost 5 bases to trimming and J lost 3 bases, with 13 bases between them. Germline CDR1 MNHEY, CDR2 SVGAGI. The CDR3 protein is CASSRGVVANEKLFF. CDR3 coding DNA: TGTGCCAGCAGTCGAGGAGTAGTGGCTAATGAAAAACTGTTTTTT.

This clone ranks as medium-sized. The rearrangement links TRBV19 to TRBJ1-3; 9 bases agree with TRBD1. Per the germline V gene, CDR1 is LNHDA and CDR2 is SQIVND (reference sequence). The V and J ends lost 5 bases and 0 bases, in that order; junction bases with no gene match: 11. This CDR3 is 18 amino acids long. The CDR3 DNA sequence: TGTGCCAGTAGTGCGGACAGGGGTCCGCGTCTCTCTGGAAACACCATATATTTT. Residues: CASSADRGPRLSGNTIYF.

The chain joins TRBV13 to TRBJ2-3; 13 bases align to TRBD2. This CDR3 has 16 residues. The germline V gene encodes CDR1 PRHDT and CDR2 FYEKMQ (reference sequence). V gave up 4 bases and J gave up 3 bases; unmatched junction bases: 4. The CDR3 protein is CASSSGTSGTTDTQYF. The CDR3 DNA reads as TGTGCCAGCAGCTCCGGGACTAGCGGGACGACAGATACGCAGTATTTT.

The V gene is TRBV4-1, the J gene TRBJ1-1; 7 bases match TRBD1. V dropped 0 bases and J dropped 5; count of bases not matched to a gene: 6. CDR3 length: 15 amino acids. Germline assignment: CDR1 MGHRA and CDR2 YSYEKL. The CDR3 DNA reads TGCGCCAGCAGCCAAGATGAGGGGGCTGAGACTGAAGCTTTCTTT. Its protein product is CASSQDEGAETEAFF.

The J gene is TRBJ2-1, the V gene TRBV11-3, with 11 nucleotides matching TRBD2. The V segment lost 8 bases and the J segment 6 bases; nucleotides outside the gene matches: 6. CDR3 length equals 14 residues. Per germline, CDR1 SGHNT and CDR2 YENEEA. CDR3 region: CASQLAGESNEQFF. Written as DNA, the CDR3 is TGTGCCAGCCAACTAGCGGGAGAAAGCAATGAGCAGTTCTTC.

The chain's CDR3 is CASRPAGGTYEQYF. The CDR3 region has the DNA TGTGCAAGTCGCCCAGCGGGAGGGACCTACGAGCAGTACTTC. The chain recombines TRBV12-2 with TRBJ2-7; the table's D gene call, TRBD2, was not cross checked with the DNA. TRBV12-2 is annotated as a pseudogene. This CDR3 spans 14 amino acids.

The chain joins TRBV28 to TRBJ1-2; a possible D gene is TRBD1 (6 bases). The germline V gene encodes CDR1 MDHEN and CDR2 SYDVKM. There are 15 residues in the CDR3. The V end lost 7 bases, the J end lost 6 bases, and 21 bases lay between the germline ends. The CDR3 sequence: CASTLGGGAYHGYTF. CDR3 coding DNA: TGTGCCAGCACCTTAGGGGGGGGAGCTTACCATGGCTACACCTTC.

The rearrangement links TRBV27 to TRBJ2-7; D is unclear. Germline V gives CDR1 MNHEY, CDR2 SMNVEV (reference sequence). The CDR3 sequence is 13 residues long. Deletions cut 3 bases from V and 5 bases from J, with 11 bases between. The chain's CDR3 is CASSLAGRHEQYF. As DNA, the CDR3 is TGTGCCAGCAGTTTGGCAGGTCGCCACGAGCAGTACTTC.

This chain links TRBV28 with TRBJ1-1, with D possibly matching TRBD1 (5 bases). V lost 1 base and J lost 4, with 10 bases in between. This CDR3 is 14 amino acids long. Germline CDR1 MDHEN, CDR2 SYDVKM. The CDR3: CASSLSIGGTEAFF. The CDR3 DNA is TGTGCCAGCAGTTTATCTATCGGGGGCACTGAAGCTTTCTTT.

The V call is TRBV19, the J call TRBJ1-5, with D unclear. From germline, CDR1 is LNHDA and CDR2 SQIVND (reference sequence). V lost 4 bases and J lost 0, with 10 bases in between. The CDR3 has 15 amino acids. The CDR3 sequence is CASSRELYSNQPQHF. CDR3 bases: TGTGCCAGTAGTAGGGAGTTATATAGCAATCAGCCCCAGCATTTT.

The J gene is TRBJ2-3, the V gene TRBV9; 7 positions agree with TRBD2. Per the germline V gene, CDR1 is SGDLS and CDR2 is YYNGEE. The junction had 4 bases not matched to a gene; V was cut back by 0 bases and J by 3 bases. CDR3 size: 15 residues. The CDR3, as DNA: TGTGCCAGCAGCGTAGTGGCGGGAGTAACAGATACGCAGTATTTT. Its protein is CASSVVAGVTDTQYF.

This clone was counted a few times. The chain's CDR3 is CATSPGQSGETQYF. The DNA of the CDR3 is TGCGCCACCTCACCGGGACAGTCGGGGGAGACCCAGTACTTC. The rearrangement joins TRBV10-1 to TRBJ2-5; 7 nucleotides agree with TRBD1. The germline V gene encodes CDR1 WNHNN and CDR2 SYGVQD (reference sequence). The CDR3 covers 14 residues. The V gene end was trimmed by 10 bases and the J gene end by 5 bases; junction bases not matched to a gene: 13.

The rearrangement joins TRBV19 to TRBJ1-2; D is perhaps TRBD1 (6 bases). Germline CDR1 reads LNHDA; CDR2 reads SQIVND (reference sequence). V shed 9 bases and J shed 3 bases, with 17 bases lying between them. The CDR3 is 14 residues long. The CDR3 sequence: CASSFGRGDYGYTF. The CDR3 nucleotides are TGTGCCAGCAGCTTCGGCAGGGGTGACTATGGCTACACCTTC.

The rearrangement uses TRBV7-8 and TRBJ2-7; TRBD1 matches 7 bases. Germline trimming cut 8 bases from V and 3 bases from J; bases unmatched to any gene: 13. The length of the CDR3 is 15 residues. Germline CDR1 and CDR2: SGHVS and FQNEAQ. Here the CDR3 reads CASAAYRGLDYEQYF. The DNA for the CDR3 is TGTGCCAGCGCGGCTTACAGGGGATTGGACTACGAGCAGTACTTC.